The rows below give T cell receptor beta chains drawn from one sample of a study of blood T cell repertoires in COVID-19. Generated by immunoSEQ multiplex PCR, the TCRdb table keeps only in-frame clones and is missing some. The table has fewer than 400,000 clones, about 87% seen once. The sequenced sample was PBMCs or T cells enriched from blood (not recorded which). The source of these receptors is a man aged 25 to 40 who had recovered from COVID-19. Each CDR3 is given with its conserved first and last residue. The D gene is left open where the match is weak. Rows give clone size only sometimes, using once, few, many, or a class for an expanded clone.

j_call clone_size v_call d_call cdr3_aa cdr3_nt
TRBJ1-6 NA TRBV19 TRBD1 CASRPQGATSSPLHF TGTGCCAGCCGACCCCAGGGGGCCACTTCCTCACCCCTCCACTTT
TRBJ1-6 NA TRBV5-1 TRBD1 CASSLQVERGRTPLHF TGCGCCAGCAGCTTGCAGGTGGAAAGGGGGCGGACACCCCTCCACTTT
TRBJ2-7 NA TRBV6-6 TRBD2 CASSLRSGRGRREQYF TGTGCCAGCAGTTTAAGGTCAGGGAGGGGACGGCGCGAGCAGTACTTC
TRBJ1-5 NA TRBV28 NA CASSFNIGAGSNQPQHF TGTGCCAGCAGTTTCAATATCGGTGCAGGAAGCAATCAGCCCCAGCATTTT
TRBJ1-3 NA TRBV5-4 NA CASSPMGQGSGNTIYF TGTGCCAGCAGCCCGATGGGGCAGGGCTCTGGAAACACCATATATTTT
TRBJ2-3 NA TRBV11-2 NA CASSLLAPSDTQYF TGTGCCAGCTCCCTTCTAGCACCCTCAGATACGCAGTATTTT
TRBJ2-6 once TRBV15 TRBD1 CATSRSAGGAGANVLTF TGTGCCACCAGCAGGAGTGCAGGGGGCGCTGGGGCCAACGTCCTGACTTTC
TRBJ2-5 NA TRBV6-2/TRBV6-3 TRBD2 CASSLGLAGKQETQYF TGTGCCAGCAGTCTTGGACTAGCGGGGAAACAAGAGACCCAGTACTTC
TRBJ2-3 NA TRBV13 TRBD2 CASSRPSGGGTDTQYF TGTGCCAGCAGCCGACCATCGGGGGGGGGAACAGATACGCAGTATTTT
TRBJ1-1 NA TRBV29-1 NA CSVPGSRAEAFF TGCAGCGTCCCCGGGTCGAGGGCTGAAGCTTTCTTT
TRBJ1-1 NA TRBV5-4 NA CASSWPGEGKGTEAFF TGTGCCAGCAGCTGGCCGGGGGAGGGAAAGGGCACTGAAGCTTTCTTT
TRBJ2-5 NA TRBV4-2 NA CASSLDLGYQETQYF TGTGCCAGCAGCCTGGACTTGGGCTACCAAGAGACCCAGTACTTC
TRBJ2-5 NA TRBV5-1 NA CASSLNGIETQYF TGCGCCAGCAGCCTTAACGGTATCGAGACCCAGTACTTC
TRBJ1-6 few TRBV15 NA CATSREGGYYNSPLHF TGTGCCACCAGCAGAGAGGGGGGATACTATAATTCACCCCTCCACTTT
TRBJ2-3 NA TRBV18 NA CASSPNGAGDTQYF TGTGCCAGCTCACCAAATGGGGCAGGAGATACGCAGTATTTT
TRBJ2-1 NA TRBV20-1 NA CSATIVYEQFF TGCAGTGCCACCATAGTTTATGAGCAGTTCTTC
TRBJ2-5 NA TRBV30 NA CAWSVSEETQYF TGTGCCTGGAGTGTGTCAGAAGAGACCCAGTACTTC
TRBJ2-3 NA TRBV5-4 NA CASSPTSTDTQYF TGTGCCAGCAGCCCTACTAGCACAGATACGCAGTATTTT
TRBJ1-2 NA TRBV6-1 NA CASSEGLREGYTF TGTGCCAGCAGTGAAGGGTTGAGGGAAGGCTACACCTTC
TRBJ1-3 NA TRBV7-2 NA CASSGGQPGFGNTIYF TGTGCCAGCAGCGGGGGACAACCGGGGTTTGGAAACACCATATATTTT
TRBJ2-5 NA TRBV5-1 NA CASSLEGGAPTQYF TGCGCCAGCAGCTTGGAGGGTGGGGCCCCGACCCAGTACTTC
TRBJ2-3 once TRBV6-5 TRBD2 CASSRLAGTDTQYF TGTGCCAGCAGCAGACTAGCGGGCACAGATACGCAGTATTTT
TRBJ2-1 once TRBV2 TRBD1 CASSRTGDYNEQFF TGTGCCAGCAGTCGCACAGGGGACTACAATGAGCAGTTCTTC
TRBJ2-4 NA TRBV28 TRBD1 CASSLAGTGIIKRIQYF TGTGCCAGCAGTTTGGCCGGGACAGGGATAATTAAGCGAATTCAGTACTTC
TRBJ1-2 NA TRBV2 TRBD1 CASSIQGYGYTF TGTGCCAGCAGTATACAGGGGTATGGCTACACCTTC
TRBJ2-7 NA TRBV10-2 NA CASSGGWVAYEQYF TGCGCCAGCAGTGGAGGATGGGTGGCCTACGAGCAGTACTTC
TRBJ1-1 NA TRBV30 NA CAWSSTGPLEAFF TGTGCCTGGAGTTCTACAGGTCCTTTAGAAGCTTTCTTT
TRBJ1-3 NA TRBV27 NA CASSFSGISGNTIYF TGTGCCAGCAGTTTTTCCGGGATCTCTGGAAACACCATATATTTT
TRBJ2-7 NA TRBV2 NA CASGREAYEQYF TGTGCCAGCGGAAGGGAGGCCTACGAGCAGTACTTC
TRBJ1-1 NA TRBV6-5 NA CASSYYPGSAEAFF TGTGCCAGCAGTTACTATCCGGGAAGCGCTGAAGCTTTCTTT
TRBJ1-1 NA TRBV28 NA CASSPQGVEAFF TGTGCCAGCAGCCCACAGGGCGTCGAAGCTTTCTTT
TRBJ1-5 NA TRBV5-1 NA CASSLDTGKFSNQPQHF TGCGCCAGCAGCTTGGATACAGGCAAGTTTAGCAATCAGCCCCAGCATTTT